Following are 22 T cell receptor beta chains from one sample sequenced in a study of blood T cells in healthy people across ages. Through a sample-barcoded 5' primer and a J-beta primer mix, a second PCR was run for roughly 7 to 11 cycles. TCRdb itself ran the 5' RACE reads through MiXCR, one entry per CDR3 protein. The sample yields about 900,000 distinct CDR3 sequences, approximately 67% seen once. Sequencing was performed on blood. Every receptor here comes from a man aged 25 to 45 in good health.

The V and J genes are TRBV5-5 and TRBJ2-7; D possibly corresponds to TRBD1 (6 bases). Trimming took 5 bases from V and 0 from J, leaving 15 bases between them. Germline V gene data show CDR1 as SGHKS and CDR2 as YYEKEE (reference sequence). This CDR3 has 15 amino acids. For the CDR3, the DNA is TGTGCCAGCAGACCCGGACAGTCGAGCTCCTACGAGCAGTACTTC. Its protein product is CASRPGQSSSYEQYF.

The chain employs TRBV7-2 and TRBJ2-7; D remains ambiguous. The CDR3 runs 12 residues. Germline V gene data show CDR1 as SGHTA and CDR2 as FQGNSA. V was pared by 6 bases and J by 4 bases, with 10 bases between. The chain's CDR3 is CASSGKGYEQYF. CDR3 bases: TGTGCCAGCAGTGGGAAGGGTTACGAGCAGTACTTC.

The rearrangement joins TRBV7-2 to TRBJ2-7; 10 bases match TRBD2. CDR1 and CDR2 (germline): SGHTA, FQGNSA. The CDR3 length is 16 residues. V dropped 1 base and J dropped 0; count of bases not matched to a gene: 3. The CDR3 DNA reads as TGTGCCAGCAGCTTAGGCGCTAGCGGGGGCTCCTACGAGCAGTACTTC. This sequence encodes CASSLGASGGSYEQYF.

The table lists this clonotype with a few counts. The chain recombines TRBV9 with TRBJ2-7, with D uncertain. V lost 7 bases and J lost 5, with 19 bases in between. The CDR3 runs to 14 residues. Germline V gene sequence: CDR1 SGDLS, CDR2 YYNGEE. The CDR3 nucleotides read TGTGCCAGCGGGCCGTTTCTATCCCACGACGAGCAGTACTTC. Amino acids: CASGPFLSHDEQYF.

The rearrangement uses TRBV27 and TRBJ2-3, with 10 bases lining up with TRBD2. Trimming took 2 bases from V and 5 from J; bases not matched to a gene: 1. Looked up from germline, CDR1 is MNHEY and CDR2 is SMNVEV (reference sequence). This CDR3 is built from 14 residues. The CDR3 DNA follows: TGTGCCAGCAGTTTACTAGCGGGGGAAGATACGCAGTATTTT. This encodes CASSLLAGEDTQYF.

This clonotype was observed a handful of times. V is TRBV28 and J is TRBJ2-7; 9 bases map to TRBD1. V lost 6 bases to trimming and J lost 4 bases; unmatched junction nucleotides: 4. The germline gives CDR1 MDHEN, CDR2 SYDVKM. The CDR3 extends over 13 amino acids. DNA for the CDR3: TGTGCCAGCAGGGGACAGGGACCTTACGAGCAGTACTTC. Translation gives CASRGQGPYEQYF. Filled out from reference TRBV28 and TRBJ2-7, the complete variable domain reads DVKVTQSSRYLVKRTGEKVFLECVQDMDHENMFWYRQDPGLGLRLIYFSYDVKMKEKGDIPEGYSVSREKKERFSLILESASTNQTSMYLCASRGQGPYEQYFGPGTRLTVT.

This clonotype was counted a few times. The CDR3 is CASSLRYNEQYF. CDR3 bases: TGTGCCAGCAGTTTACGGTACAATGAGCAGTACTTC. The V and J genes are TRBV28 and TRBJ2-1; no firm D call. The end of the DNA aligns better with TRBJ2-7, so the J call may be wrong. The germline V gene encodes CDR1 MDHEN and CDR2 SYDVKM. This CDR3 region has 12 residues.

V and J are TRBV28 and TRBJ2-7, with 7 bases lining up with TRBD1. Germline CDR1 and CDR2: MDHEN and SYDVKM. V lost 3 bases, J lost 3 bases, and 5 bases stayed unmatched. The CDR3 extends over 14 amino acids. The CDR3 coding sequence is TGTGCCAGCAGTTTTCGTACAGGGGTCTACGAGCAGTACTTC. Amino acids: CASSFRTGVYEQYF. The complete variable domain, with remaining parts taken from reference TRBV28 and TRBJ2-7, reads DVKVTQSSRYLVKRTGEKVFLECVQDMDHENMFWYRQDPGLGLRLIYFSYDVKMKEKGDIPEGYSVSREKKERFSLILESASTNQTSMYLCASSFRTGVYEQYFGPGTRLTVT.

This clonotype occurred a few times. The gene calls are TRBV7-9 and TRBJ2-5; 7 nucleotides align to TRBD1. Germline CDR1 reads SEHNR; CDR2 reads FQNEAQ (reference sequence). V shed 5 bases, J shed 1 base, and the junction held 7 bases outside the gene matches. CDR3 length equals 15 residues. CDR3 DNA sequence: TGTGCCAGCAGCCCCGGGACAGCCCTCCAAGAGACCCAGTACTTC. Translating it yields CASSPGTALQETQYF. Full variable domain (rest looked up from reference TRBV7-9 and TRBJ2-5): DTGVSQNPRHKITKRGQNVTFRCDPISEHNRLYWYRQTLGQGPEFLTYFQNEAQLEKSRLLSDRFSAERPKGSFSTLEIQRTEQGDSAMYLCASSPGTALQETQYFGPGTRLLVL.

This clonotype came up a few times. The V and J genes are TRBV5-1 and TRBJ2-4, with 8 bases matching TRBD1. Trimming at V came to 4 bases and at J to 0 bases, leaving 12 bases not matched to a gene. The CDR3 totals 18 residues. Germline V gives CDR1 SGHRS, CDR2 YFSETQ. CDR3 sequence (DNA): TGCGCCAGCAGCCCACGCCAGGGGGCGAAGATAGCCAAAAACATTCAGTACTTC. Translating it yields CASSPRQGAKIAKNIQYF. Filled out from reference TRBV5-1 and TRBJ2-4, the complete variable domain reads KAGVTQTPRYLIKTRGQQVTLSCSPISGHRSVSWYQQTPGQGLQFLFEYFSETQRNKGNFPGRFSGRQFSNSRSEMNVSTLELGDSALYLCASSPRQGAKIAKNIQYFGAGTRLSVL.

The rearrangement joins TRBV10-3 to TRBJ2-7, with D unclear. The J call is doubtful: the DNA matches TRBJ2-5 better. Looked up from germline, CDR1 is ENHRY and CDR2 is SYGVKD. The CDR3 consists of 13 residues. The CDR3 spells CATAKNAEETQYF. The CDR3 DNA reads as TGTGCCACCGCCAAAAACGCGGAAGAGACCCAGTACTTC.

The gene calls are TRBV20-1 and TRBJ2-7; 8 nucleotides agree with TRBD1. Germline lookup yields CDR1 DFQATT and CDR2 SNEGSKA (reference sequence). The V segment lost 3 bases and the J segment 2 bases; nucleotides outside the gene matches: 12. This CDR3 contains 16 residues. CDR3 sequence reads: CSARPVEGQGPYEQYF. The CDR3 nucleotides read TGCAGTGCTAGGCCGGTGGAAGGACAGGGTCCCTACGAGCAGTACTTC.

This clonotype was detected a few times. The rearrangement links TRBV3-1 to TRBJ1-5; D uncertain. V shed 2 bases and J shed 2 bases, with 7 bases lying between them. Germline V lookup: CDR1 LGHDT, CDR2 YNNKEL (reference sequence). The CDR3 is 14 residues long. CDR3 in DNA: TGTGCCAGCAGCCAACGGAATGGCAATCAGCCCCAGCATTTT. Protein sequence: CASSQRNGNQPQHF.

The rearrangement links TRBV20-1 to TRBJ2-5; 7 bases line up with TRBD1. The V segment lost 1 base and the J segment 5 bases; nucleotides outside the gene matches: 10. Germline CDR1 DFQATT, CDR2 SNEGSKA (reference sequence). The CDR3 is 15 residues long. The CDR3 is CSARGRAGGRETQYF. The DNA for the CDR3 is TGCAGTGCTAGAGGTAGGGCAGGGGGACGGGAGACCCAGTACTTC.

Only a few counts were recorded for this clonotype. The chain couples TRBV7-2 to TRBJ2-6; D possibly matches TRBD1 or TRBD2 (5 bases each). CDR1 and CDR2 from the germline V gene are SGHTA and FQGNSA. V was pared by 2 bases and J by 5 bases, with 16 bases between. The CDR3 sequence is 17 residues long. This chain's CDR3 is CASSLLSLGTWANVLTF. The CDR3 DNA follows: TGTGCCAGCAGCTTATTGTCCTTGGGGACCTGGGCCAACGTCCTGACTTTC.

The chain uses TRBV7-2 and TRBJ2-7; 7 nucleotides line up with TRBD2. V was clipped by 0 bases and J by 3 bases; unmatched bases: 2. Germline-derived CDR1 and CDR2 are SGHTA and FQGNSA. CDR3 length: 14 residues. CDR3 sequence (DNA): TGTGCCAGCAGCTTAGCGCGGGGGAACTACGAGCAGTACTTC. It is translated as CASSLARGNYEQYF.

This clonotype occurred a few times. The chain uses TRBV28 and TRBJ2-1, with 7 bases that match TRBD1. V was pared by 6 bases and J by 7 bases, with 6 bases of the junction left unmatched. The CDR3 sequence is 13 residues long. Germline CDR1 MDHEN, CDR2 SYDVKM. The CDR3 region has the DNA TGTGCCAGCAGGAGGCCGACAGGGAATGAGCAGTTCTTC. Its protein product is CASRRPTGNEQFF. The full variable domain, rest sourced from reference TRBV28 and TRBJ2-1, is DVKVTQSSRYLVKRTGEKVFLECVQDMDHENMFWYRQDPGLGLRLIYFSYDVKMKEKGDIPEGYSVSREKKERFSLILESASTNQTSMYLCASRRPTGNEQFFGPGTRLTVL.

The chain links TRBV18 to TRBJ2-1; 7 bases line up with TRBD1. Near its end, the DNA agrees better with TRBJ2-7, so the J call may be wrong. The CDR3 consists of 17 residues. The V gene's germline CDR1 is KGHSH and CDR2 LQKENI. CDR3 sequence reads: CASSPPRQGGWYNEQYF. The CDR3 coding sequence is TGTGCCAGCTCACCACCGAGACAGGGCGGATGGTACAATGAGCAGTACTTC.

CDR3 loop: CASSRGQEMSGYTF. CDR3 nucleotides: TGCGCCAGCAGCCGGGGGCAGGAAATGAGTGGCTACACCTTC. This chain links TRBV5-1 with TRBJ1-2; maybe TRBD1 (6 bases). Germline V gene data show CDR1 as SGHRS and CDR2 as YFSETQ. The CDR3 is 14 amino acids. V was cut by 4 bases and J by 7 bases, with 17 bases left in between.

This clonotype occurred a few times. The genes are TRBV20-1 and TRBJ2-1, with 8 positions matching TRBD2. This CDR3 is 15 amino acids long. Germline V lookup: CDR1 DFQATT, CDR2 SNEGSKA (reference sequence). Trimming cost V 6 bases and J 5 bases; bases outside gene matches: 12. CDR3 sequence reads: CSAVGGGPPDNEQFF. CDR3 DNA sequence: TGCAGTGCCGTCGGCGGGGGGCCCCCGGACAATGAGCAGTTCTTC.

The V call is TRBV6-2 or TRBV6-3, the J call TRBJ2-7, with a weak D call TRBD1 (6 bases). Germline V gives CDR1 MNHEY, CDR2 SVGEGT. With 8 bases removed from V and 1 base from J, the gap between germline ends came to 9 bases. The length of the CDR3 is 12 residues. The CDR3 is CASEGDSYEQYF. CDR3 in DNA: TGTGCCAGCGAGGGGGATTCCTACGAGCAGTACTTC.

This chain's CDR3 is CASSQGTPGRAFF. The CDR3 coding sequence is TGCGCCAGCAGCCAGGGGACGCCAGGGCGTGCTTTCTTT. This chain links TRBV4-3 with TRBJ1-1; a weak D match, TRBD1 (5 bases). Germline V lookup: CDR1 LGHNA, CDR2 YSLEER. This CDR3 has 13 amino acids. The germline V and J ends were trimmed by 3 bases and 11 bases, with 16 bases remaining between them.